In this sample, the clone carrying this T cell receptor (beta chain) turned up a few times. Its antigen is still unknown. The data belong to a study of cytomegalovirus exposure and HLA in healthy donors. Notes on the study in general: Later analysis reportedly placed an Asian-associated ancestry cluster below the approximately 730-donor mean in N-insertions. As confirmed in vitro, a few CMV-associated chains were specific for CMV antigens.

V lost 2 bases and J lost 1; bases outside the gene matches: 5. Germline CDR1 reads MNHEY; CDR2 reads SMNVEV (reference sequence). The CDR3 spans 16 residues. The PCR used 60 Vbeta and 13 Jbeta primers. Generated by immunoSEQ multiplex PCR, the TCRdb table keeps only in-frame clones and is missing some. The data show 100,000 to 150,000 clones, about 11% seen once. Unrecorded immune exposures were likely, despite nominal health at sampling. The V and J genes are TRBV27 and TRBJ2-7; the match to TRBD2 covers 10 bases. The sequence was collected from a woman aged 18-29 years in good health and CMV-seropositive. Sequenced sample: PBMCs. The CDR3, as DNA: TGTGCCAGCAGTTTAGGTATAGCGGGAGGATCCTACGAGCAGTACTTC. This codes for CASSLGIAGGSYEQYF.